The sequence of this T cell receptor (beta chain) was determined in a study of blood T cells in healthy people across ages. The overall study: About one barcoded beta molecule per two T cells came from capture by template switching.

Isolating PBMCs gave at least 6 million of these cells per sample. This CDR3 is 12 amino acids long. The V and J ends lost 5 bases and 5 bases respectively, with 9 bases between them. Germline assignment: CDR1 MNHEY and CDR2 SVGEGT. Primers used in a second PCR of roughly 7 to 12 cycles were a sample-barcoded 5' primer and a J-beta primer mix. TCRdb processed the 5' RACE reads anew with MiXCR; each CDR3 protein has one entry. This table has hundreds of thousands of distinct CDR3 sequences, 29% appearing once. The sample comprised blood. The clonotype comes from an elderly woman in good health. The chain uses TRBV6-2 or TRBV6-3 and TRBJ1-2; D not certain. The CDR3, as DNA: TGTGCCAGCAGTCCTCCCCGATATGGCTACACCTTC. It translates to CASSPPRYGYTF.